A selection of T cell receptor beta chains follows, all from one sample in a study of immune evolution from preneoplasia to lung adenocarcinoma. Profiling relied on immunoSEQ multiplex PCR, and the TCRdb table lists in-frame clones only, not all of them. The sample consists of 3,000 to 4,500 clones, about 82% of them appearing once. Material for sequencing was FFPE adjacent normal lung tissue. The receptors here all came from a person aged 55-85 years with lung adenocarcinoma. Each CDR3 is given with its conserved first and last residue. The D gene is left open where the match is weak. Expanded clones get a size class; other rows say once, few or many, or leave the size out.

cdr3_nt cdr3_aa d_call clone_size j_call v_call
TGCGCCAGCAGCCAAGGGATCTCATCTGGAAACACCATATATTTT CASSQGISSGNTIYF NA NA TRBJ1-3 TRBV4-3
TGTGCCAGCAGCTTAGAGTGGGGGAGTACGCAGTATTTT CASSLEWGSTQYF NA NA TRBJ2-3 TRBV11-2
TGTGCCTGGGACGTTATGTCCCGAGAAGCTTTCTTT CAWDVMSREAFF NA once TRBJ1-1 TRBV30
TGTGCCAGCAGCGTAGGTGTCAAGGAGCAGTTCTTC CASSVGVKEQFF NA NA TRBJ2-1 TRBV9
TGTGCCAGCAGCGATGGGATGCACAATGAGCAGTTCTTC CASSDGMHNEQFF NA NA TRBJ2-1 TRBV6-1
TGTGCCAGCACCTATAACACTGAAGCTTTCTTT CASTYNTEAFF NA NA TRBJ1-1 TRBV11-1
TGTGCCAGCAGCTTAGGTGGTAGCGGGAATGAGCAGTTCTTC CASSLGGSGNEQFF TRBD2 NA TRBJ2-1 TRBV11-3
TGCGCCAGCAGTCGTGGACAGACGACTCGGGGCTCCTACGAGCAGTACTTC CASSRGQTTRGSYEQYF NA NA TRBJ2-7 TRBV10-2
TGTGCCAGCAGCTTAACGGGGGGCGGGAGCGCCTACAATGAGCAGTTCTTC CASSLTGGGSAYNEQFF NA NA TRBJ2-1 TRBV7-3
TGTGCCAGCAGTTACGGTGGGGCGGGAGTGACGGATGAGCAGTTCTTC CASSYGGAGVTDEQFF TRBD2 NA TRBJ2-1 TRBV6-6
TGTGCCAGCAGCCCCTCATTCTACGGAAACACCATATATTTT CASSPSFYGNTIYF NA NA TRBJ1-3 TRBV6-1
TGTGCCAGCAGATCGGACAGTAGTGGCGGCTACACCTTC CASRSDSSGGYTF NA NA TRBJ1-2 TRBV27
TGTGCCTGCCAGGGGTCAAGGCTCACCGGGGAGCTGTTTTTT CACQGSRLTGELFF NA few TRBJ2-2 TRBV30
TGTGCCAGCAGTTTAAGGTGGGTGGGTGAGCAGTTCTTC CASSLRWVGEQFF NA NA TRBJ2-1 TRBV27
TGTGCCAGCAGCCAAGATTTGCTTAGGGGTGGCAACTATGGCTACACCTTC CASSQDLLRGGNYGYTF NA once TRBJ1-2 TRBV4-2
TGTGCCAGCAGAGTAGGGATGAGTGGCTACACCTTC CASRVGMSGYTF NA NA TRBJ1-2 TRBV5-6